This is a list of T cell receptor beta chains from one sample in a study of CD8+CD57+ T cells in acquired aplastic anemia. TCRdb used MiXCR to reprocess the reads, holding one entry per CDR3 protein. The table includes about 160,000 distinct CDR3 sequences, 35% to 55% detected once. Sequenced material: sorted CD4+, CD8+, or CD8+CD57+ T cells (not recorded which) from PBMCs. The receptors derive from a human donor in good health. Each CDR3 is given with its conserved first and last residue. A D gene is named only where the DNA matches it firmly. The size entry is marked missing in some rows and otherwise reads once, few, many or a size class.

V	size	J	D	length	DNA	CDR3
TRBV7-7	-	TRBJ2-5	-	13	TGTGCTAGCAGCTCGGCAGGGCAAGAGACCCAGTACTTC	CASSSAGQETQYF
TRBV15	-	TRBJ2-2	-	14	TGTGCCACCAGCAGAGATCGGGGCACCGGGGAGCTGTTTTTT	CATSRDRGTGELFF
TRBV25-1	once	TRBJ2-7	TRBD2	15	TGTGCCAGCAGCGTGGGACTAGCGGACTCCTACGAGCAGTACTTC	CASSVGLADSYEQYF
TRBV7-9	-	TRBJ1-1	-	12	TGTGCCAGCAGCTTAGCCGGGTCTGAAGCTTTCTTT	CASSLAGSEAFF
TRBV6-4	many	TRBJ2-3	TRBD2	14	TGTGCCAGCAGTGACCCGGGAGCGGGGGATACGCAGTATTTT	CASSDPGAGDTQYF
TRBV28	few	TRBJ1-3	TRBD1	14	TGTGCCAGCAGCAGGACAGGGACTGGAAACACCATATATTTT	CASSRTGTGNTIYF
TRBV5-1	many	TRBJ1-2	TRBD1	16	TGCGCCAGCAGCTCCACAACGGGACAGGGGGCGGCCGGCTACACCTTC	CASSSTTGQGAAGYTF
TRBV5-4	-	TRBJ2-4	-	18	TGTGCCAGCAGCTTGGGGGTTGGGGGACTGTGGGCCAAAAACATTCAGTACTTC	CASSLGVGGLWAKNIQYF
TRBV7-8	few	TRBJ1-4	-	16	TGTGCCAGCAGCTTAGTTACCCCTACAAGGGATGAAAAACTGTTTTTT	CASSLVTPTRDEKLFF
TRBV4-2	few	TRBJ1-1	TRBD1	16	TGTGCCAGCAGCCAAGAGGTTTCAGGTGGACAGGGAAAAGCTTTCTTT	CASSQEVSGGQGKAFF
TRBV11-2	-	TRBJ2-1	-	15	TGTGCCAGCAGCTTAGATGATAGGGGTAACAATGAGCAGTTCTTC	CASSLDDRGNNEQFF
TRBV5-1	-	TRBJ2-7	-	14	TGCGCCAGCATGCTACAGGGAGAATCCTACGAGCAGTACTTC	CASMLQGESYEQYF
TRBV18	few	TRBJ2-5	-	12	TGTGCCAGCTCACGGTACGGGGAGACCCAGTACTTC	CASSRYGETQYF
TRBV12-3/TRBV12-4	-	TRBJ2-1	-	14	TGTGCCAGCAGTTTTAGGCTAGAGGGAACCGAGCAGTTCTTC	CASSFRLEGTEQFF
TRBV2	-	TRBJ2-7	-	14	TGTGCCAGCAGAGGGGGGGGCCTTCGGGACGAGCAGTACTTC	CASRGGGLRDEQYF
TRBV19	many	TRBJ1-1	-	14	TGTGCCAGTAGAGTGACAGCCCTGAACACTGAAGCTTTCTTT	CASRVTALNTEAFF
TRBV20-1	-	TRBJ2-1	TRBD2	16	TGCAGTGCCAGAGGGGGTAGCGGGAGCTCCTACAATGAGCAGTTCTTC	CSARGGSGSSYNEQFF
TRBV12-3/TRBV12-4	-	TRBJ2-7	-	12	TGTGCCAGCAGTTTACAGGGTTTCCAGCAGTACTTC	CASSLQGFQQYF
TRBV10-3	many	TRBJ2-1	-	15	TGTGCCATCAGTGTCGGGCAGGACCTTTCGGATGAGCAGTTCTTC	CAISVGQDLSDEQFF
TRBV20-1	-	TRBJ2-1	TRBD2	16	TGCAGTGCTGGAGGCATAGCGGGAGAAACCTACAATGAGCAGTTCTTC	CSAGGIAGETYNEQFF
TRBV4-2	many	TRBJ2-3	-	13	TGTGCCAGCAGCCAAGAGGCCACAGATACGCAGTATTTT	CASSQEATDTQYF
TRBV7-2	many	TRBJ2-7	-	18	TGTGCCAGCAGCTTGCCTAGTCGACAGCGAACCAGCTCCTACGAGCAGTACTTC	CASSLPSRQRTSSYEQYF
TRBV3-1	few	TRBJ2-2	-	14	TGTGCCAGCAGCCAAGATCACCTGACCGGGGAGCTGTTTTTT	CASSQDHLTGELFF
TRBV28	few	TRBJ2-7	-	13	TGTGCCAGCAGTTTACTTTCAGGAGACGAGCAGTACTTC	CASSLLSGDEQYF
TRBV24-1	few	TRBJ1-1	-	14	TGTGCCACCAGTGCCGCCGACAGTGGCGCTGAAGCTTTCTTT	CATSAADSGAEAFF
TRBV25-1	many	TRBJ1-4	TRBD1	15	TGTGCCAGCAGGGGACAGGGGGGTTCTAATGAAAAACTGTTTTTT	CASRGQGGSNEKLFF
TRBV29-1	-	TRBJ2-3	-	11	TGCAGCGGGAGGGCCGTAGATACGCAGTATTTT	CSGRAVDTQYF
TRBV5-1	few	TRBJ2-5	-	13	TGCGCCAGCAGCGCTACCCTAGGGGAGACCCAGTACTTC	CASSATLGETQYF
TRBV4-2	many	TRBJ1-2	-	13	TGTGCCAGCAGCCAACCTAGGCAGTATGGCTACACCTTC	CASSQPRQYGYTF
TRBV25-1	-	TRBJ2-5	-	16	TGTGCCAGCAGGCCTAGCAGGGCCTACGCCCAAGAGACCCAGTACTTC	CASRPSRAYAQETQYF
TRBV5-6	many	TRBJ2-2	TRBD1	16	TGTGCCAGCAGCTTTGAGACAGGGGGCCCTCGTGGGGAGCTGTTTTTT	CASSFETGGPRGELFF
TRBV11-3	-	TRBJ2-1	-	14	TGTGCCAGCAGCTTTGGGGGGAGACACAATGAGCAGTTCTTC	CASSFGGRHNEQFF
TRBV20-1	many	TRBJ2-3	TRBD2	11	TGCAGTGCACCTACTAGCGGCCCGCAGTATTTT	CSAPTSGPQYF
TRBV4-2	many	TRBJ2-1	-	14	TGTGCCAGCAGAAGACTAGGTTCCTACAATGAGCAGTTCTTC	CASRRLGSYNEQFF
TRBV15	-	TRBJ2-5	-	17	TGTGCCACCAGCAGAGATCGGCAGACACCTCTCAGGGAGACCCAGTACTTC	CATSRDRQTPLRETQYF
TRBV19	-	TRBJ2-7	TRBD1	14	TGTGCCAGTAGTAAACCGGGACAGGACTACGAGCAGTACTTC	CASSKPGQDYEQYF
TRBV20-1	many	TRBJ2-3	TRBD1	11	TGCAGTGCGGAACGGGACAGGCTACAGTATTTT	CSAERDRLQYF
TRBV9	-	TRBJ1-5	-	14	TGTGCCAGCAGCTTGGCCCCGGGAAATCAGCCCCAGCATTTT	CASSLAPGNQPQHF
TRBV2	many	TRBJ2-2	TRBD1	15	TGTGCCAGCAGTGATATGGACAGGGGTACCGGGGAGCTGTTTTTT	CASSDMDRGTGELFF
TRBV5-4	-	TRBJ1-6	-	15	TGTGCCAGCAGCTTGGGGACATCTAATAATTCACCCCTCCACTTT	CASSLGTSNNSPLHF
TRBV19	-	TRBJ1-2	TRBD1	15	TGTGCCAGTAGTATCCCGGGACAGGGGGCGAATGGCTACACCTTC	CASSIPGQGANGYTF
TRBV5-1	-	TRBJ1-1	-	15	TGCGCCAGCAGCTTGTATTCAGAAGGGAACACTGAAGCTTTCTTT	CASSLYSEGNTEAFF
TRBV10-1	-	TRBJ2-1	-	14	TGCGCCAGCGGACGGGGGAGCTCCTACGATGAGCAGTTCTTC	CASGRGSSYDEQFF
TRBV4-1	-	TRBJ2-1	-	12	TGCGCCAGCAGCCACGAGAGGGGTGAGCAGTTCTTC	CASSHERGEQFF
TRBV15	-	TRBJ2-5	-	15	TGTGCCACCAGCAGAGCTGACAGGTACCAAGAGACCCAGTACTTC	CATSRADRYQETQYF
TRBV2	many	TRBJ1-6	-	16	TGTGCCAGCAGTACTGGGCCAAATCGGAATAATTCACCCCTCCACTTT	CASSTGPNRNNSPLHF
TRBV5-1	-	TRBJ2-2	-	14	TGCGCCAGCAGCGGACAGAGCGCCACCGGGGAGCTGCTTTTT	CASSGQSATGELLF
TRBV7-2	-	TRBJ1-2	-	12	TGTGCCAGCAGCTTAATGGACTATGGCTACACCTTC	CASSLMDYGYTF
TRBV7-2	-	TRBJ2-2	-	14	TGTGCCAGCAGCTTAGCGCTAGGAACCGGGGAGCTGTTTTTT	CASSLALGTGELFF
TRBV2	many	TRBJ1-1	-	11	TGTGCCAGCACATGGGGGACTGAAGCTTTCTTT	CASTWGTEAFF
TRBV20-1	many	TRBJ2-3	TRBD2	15	TGCAGTGCTTCTTTAGCGGGGGGGAGGGGAGATACGCAGTATTTT	CSASLAGGRGDTQYF
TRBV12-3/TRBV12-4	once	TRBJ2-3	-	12	TGTGCAGGTCGTGGAACCACAGATACGCAGTATTTT	CAGRGTTDTQYF
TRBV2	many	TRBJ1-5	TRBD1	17	TGTGCCAGCATGCGGGACAGGAGGCCTAATAGCAATCAGCCCCAGCATTTT	CASMRDRRPNSNQPQHF
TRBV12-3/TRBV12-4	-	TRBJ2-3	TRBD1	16	TGTGCCAGCAGTCTTCGGGGACAGTGGGGATCAGATACGCAGTATTTT	CASSLRGQWGSDTQYF
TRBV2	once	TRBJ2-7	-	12	TGTGCCAGCAGTGAATCGGTATATGAGCCGTACTTC	CASSESVYEPYF